The T cell receptor (beta chain) under discussion was sequenced for a study of beta chain features in type 1 diabetes. Whole-study results and caveats: Patients and controls would be equally affected if PCR favored shorter templates. Within the patient group, naive, central memory and Treg TCRB repertoires appeared more similar to each other than within healthy donors. Moderate yet significant TCRB CDR3 shortening was seen in Type 1 diabetes patients in all four CD4+ subsets.

This clone turned up a few times. Its antigen is currently unknown. Trimming took 6 bases from V and 6 from J; bases not matched to a gene: 5. CDR3 length: 14 residues. Germline V gives CDR1 WSHSY, CDR2 SAAADI. All of the isolated RNA was reverse transcribed, so expressed TCRB transcripts were sequenced. The method was immunoSEQ multiplex PCR; TCRdb's version includes in-frame clones alone and lacks a portion of them. The data hold roughly 730,000 clones, with over 10% observed a single time. The specimen sequenced was naive CD4+ T cells from blood. The receptor comes from a man between 18 and 29 years old with type 1 diabetes. The rearrangement links TRBV10-2 to TRBJ1-4, with TRBD1 identical over 9 bases. The CDR3 sequence is CASSPQGAYEKLFF. In DNA form, the CDR3 reads TGCGCCAGCAGCCCACAGGGGGCGTATGAAAAACTGTTTTTT.